This TCR beta chain was documented in a study of T cell responses to AZD1222 COVID-19 vaccine (dated by TCRdb to the early 2020s). At the level of the whole study: AZD1222 recipients given second doses at about 4 weeks or at about 12 weeks were pooled, since spike-specific TCR depth and breadth were not found to differ between the two schedules. Enrollment into the trials was organized by age into subgroups of 18-55, 56-69 and 70-plus years, and those subgroups contained 148, 28 and 57 TCR-sequenced participants, respectively. A total of 233 trial participants underwent TCR sequencing, of whom about 210 received two doses of AZD1222 and some 26 received two doses of the MenACWY control vaccine. The research as a whole found: Reportedly, close to half of the unique spike-specific TCRs recognized epitopes lying outside the regions that are mutated in the B.1.351 and B.1.1.7 variants. After two AZD1222 doses, both the breadth and the depth of spike-specific TCRs were significantly higher than at day 0 and than in MenACWY recipients. Participants were mostly white British and included more females than males, and it was suggested by the authors that clonal diversity may have been underestimated. In the small 56-69-year group, the increase in depth fell short of significance, most likely because of low power. Conclusions about previously exposed vaccinees are limited because only a handful of AZD1222 recipients were SARS-CoV-2 seropositive at baseline. The vaccine-associated CD4 TCRs covered the entire spike protein, and the dominant responses fell in regions 160-218 and 743-854. Because no day 14 peak-response samples were available, the repertoires could be characterized only after the peak T cell response.

Taken with the paper, the label for time point translates to: baseline before first vaccination. Samples from vaccinated people were obtained from the UK trials COV001 and COV002, which included a single-blind randomized controlled phase 2/3 trial of AZD1222 (ChAdOx1 nCoV-19) in healthy adults. Trial participant PBMC samples were collected at day 0 and day 28 after the second dose for TCRbeta chain sequencing. V loses 0 bases of germline sequence and J loses 4 bases, and the interval between the two ends is 10 bases. Counted from cysteine to phenylalanine, this CDR3 has 14 amino acids. Only the CDR3 DNA stays, 42 bases, in frame from base 1. The germline V gene encodes CDR1 SGHNT and CDR2 YYREEE (reference sequence). The CDR3 regions of human TCRbeta chains were analyzed by immunosequencing. The original methods were these. Repertoire TCRs were checked for matches against a reference library of SARS-CoV-2-specific TCRs that had been generated using the MIRA antigen-specificity platform. Breadth was defined as the fraction of unique TCRs that were SARS-CoV-2-associated, and depth was defined as the fraction of total T cells that were SARS-CoV-2-associated. Using the MIRA data, each spike-specific TCR was mapped to the spike region that the TCR reacts to and placed in a CD4 or CD8 class. Log10-transformed breadth and depth values were compared by one-way ANOVA with Sidak's multiple comparisons tests. TCRdb's version of the immuneACCESS table is confined to in-frame rearrangements and falls short of the full clone set. An unresolved V gene accounts for under half of the shortfall where checked; the remainder is of unknown origin. The V and J calls and clone size are taken from that table; D and trimming were inferred from the DNA. The sample table holds 150,000 to 200,000 clones, of which over 85% were seen once. Clones ranked in the top ten supply less than 3% of the sample.

As to this clone: The specificity of this receptor is unknown. No base qualities exist here, and no much larger clone lies one base off it.

The chain is made from TRBV5-4 and TRBJ1-1; the D gene cannot be resolved reliably. This receptor was identified in an adult in good health. The material sequenced was peripheral blood, taken on day 0 of AZD1222 vaccination. The CDR3 loop reads CASSLGLALTEAFF. The sequence in DNA is TGTGCCAGCAGCTTGGGGTTGGCGCTCACTGAAGCTTTCTTT.